The T cell receptor (beta chain) under discussion was sequenced for a study of human T cells and chemical hapten exposure (dated by TCRdb to about 2021). In the study overall: For sensitization, 2% DPC in acetone was applied to a roughly 2 cm by roughly 2 cm area of upper inner arm skin. Throughout the study period of about 25 weeks, patients also received therapeutic DPC doses to the scalp every week. Patch testing was performed on the upper back with Finn chambers containing 0.01% DPC, and the patch tests were scored after 6 days according to International Contact Dermatitis Research Group standards. Most of the patients in the cohort were female, and the cohort covered alopecia areata with under or over 50% scalp involvement, alopecia totalis and alopecia universalis. Libraries were pooled for sequencing, and per-sample TCR yields varied mainly because of small differences in library volumes within the pool. Patient blood was sampled pre-sensitization (week 0) and at 2, 6 and about 24 weeks after DPC sensitization. This study followed changes in the peripheral blood TCR repertoire in vivo during primary and secondary sensitization of alopecia patients to the hapten diphenylcyclopropenone (DPC). For TCR sequencing, blood came from 25 to 35 alopecia patients at anywhere from one to four time points (pre-sensitization, 2, 6 and 24 weeks).

Broad study findings and their caveats: After repeated subsampling, changes were observed in the strength of the expansion versus patch-test correlation and in the threshold at which the correlation became significant. Because all patients had alopecia, a presumed autoimmune disease, the immune response of the patients might differ from that of healthy individuals. Significantly more large CDR3 similarity clusters were formed by expanded TCRs than by pre-sensitization or healthy control sets, consistent with antigen-driven responses. No change with DPC sensitization was found in the number of TCRs above 1 in 1000 frequency, and no evidence of global repertoire structure alterations was found. The number of PT1 expanded TCRs positively correlated with patch test score, significant at thresholds 8, 16 and 32 but not 4.

The library came from RACE. The sequencing machine was a NextSeq 500. During library preparation, unique molecular identifiers were attached to individual cDNA molecules so that TCRs could be counted in a quantitative, reproducible way. Both TCR alpha and TCR beta chains were sequenced from each blood RNA sample. The source study handled its data this way. The median number of TCRs per sample was approximately 96,000, ranging from roughly 20,000 to 700,000. V, J and CDR3 annotation of the TCR reads was carried out using the Decombinator software suite. For the PS versus PT1 abundance plots, all samples were subsampled to the same number of TCRs (28,000). Expanded TCRs were defined as absent before sensitization and observed at least eight times at the 2-week time point. The public reads were reprocessed in TCRdb via fastp at Q25 and MiXCR, keeping in-frame beta chains. Each CDR3 protein gets just one entry, which takes the most common genes and DNA from the rows behind it. TCRdb's processing, not the study's, gives the V and J calls here. The sample table contains about 260,000 distinct CDR3 sequences; only one count was recorded for approximately 8.6% of them. About 2.1% of the sample is taken by the ten largest.

Spanning cysteine to phenylalanine, the CDR3 consists of 14 amino acids. Kept here is only the CDR3 DNA, which spans 42 bases and is read in frame from base 1. The germline V gene (reference sequence) sets CDR1 to DFQATT and CDR2 to SNEGSKA. Trimming removed 3 bases from V and 0 bases from J; the gene matches leave 3 bases unexplained. The time point label, read with the paper, signifies: pre-sensitization, week 0. Reading the label with the study, this specimen's treatment or condition is: therapeutic diphenylcyclopropenone sensitization with weekly scalp DPC. At every patch-test visit, the blood draw took place before the patch test was put on. To be eligible, patients had to be aged 18 to 70, diagnosed with alopecia and judged suitable for DPC therapy, while pregnant patients were excluded. Unfractionated whole blood was collected in Tempus Blood RNA tubes, and total RNA was extracted from that blood.

On this clonotype itself: The antigen this receptor binds is unknown. Per-nucleotide qualities are absent, and no much larger clonotype sits a single base away.

The sequencing here drew on whole blood, taken in connection with sensitization to the hapten diphenylcyclopropenone (DPC). This sequence was found in a woman aged 40 to 55 with alopecia areata. Some clones in this sample may be carry-over from other donors' samples. The V and J segments used are TRBV20-1 and TRBJ2-7; 9 junctional bases match TRBD2. Here is the DNA: TGCAGTGCTAGCTCGACTAGCGGCTCCTACGAGCAGTACTTC. It codes for CSASSTSGSYEQYF.